This TCR beta chain was retrieved from a study of blood T cell repertoires in COVID-19. Overall study context: Some COVID-19 samples were acute and others convalescent; all came from the United States, Italy and Spain. PBMCs, B-cell-depleted T cells, or T cells provided the cDNA or gDNA that made up the material.

This clone showed up just once. V was clipped by 5 bases and J by 1 base, with 10 bases between them. CDR1 and CDR2 (germline): SGHTA, FQGNSA. CDR3 size: 14 residues. Per the authors' pipeline: Amplifying reference gene primers gave estimates of nucleated cell counts. Sequenced by immunoSEQ multiplex PCR; TCRdb stores in-frame clones only, minus some. The V and J calls and clone size are taken from that table; D and trimming were inferred from the DNA. Of 150,000 to 200,000 clones in the sample, about 86% are singletons; the top ten hold roughly 3.3%. This sequence originates from a man younger than 35 with active or convalescent COVID-19. The material sequenced was peripheral blood. V gene TRBV7-2 combines with J gene TRBJ2-3; maybe TRBD2 (5 bases). The CDR3 DNA is TGTGCCAGCAGCCCGGACTTCGGCACAGATACGCAGTATTTT. Amino acid sequence: CASSPDFGTDTQYF.